This TCR beta chain emerged from a study of regulatory T cells in long-lasting Graves disease. Building the TCR beta libraries relied on iRepertoire HTBI primers, and CDR3 regions underwent Arm-PCR. TCRdb processed the multiplex PCR reads anew with MiXCR; each CDR3 protein has one entry. The sample contains 450,000 to 600,000 distinct CDR3 sequences, 16% of which appear only once. As for time point: newly diagnosed GD, antithyroid drugs for less than 3 months. From RNA extracted from PBMCs, the TCR library was made. The sample holds many counts of this clonotype. Its matching antigen is unknown. Per germline, CDR1 MDHEN and CDR2 SYDVKM. Between the trimmed V and J ends, which lost 5 bases and 4 bases, there was a span of 12 bases. The CDR3 loop spans 14 amino acids. General study findings and limits: Accuracy could have been hurt by small sample size.

The sample was also reused in another study, on T cells in Graves' hyperthyroidism and ophthalmopathy. That source notes: HTBI primers were employed in a first-round RT-PCR of the TCR CDR3.

The chain joins TRBV28 to TRBJ1-5; weak D call: TRBD1 (6 bases). This sequence was found in a man aged 35 to 55 with Graves disease. Sequencing used peripheral blood mononuclear cells (PBMCs), obtained at new diagnosis, from a patient treated with antithyroid drugs. The CDR3 sequence is CASSKQGRNQPQHF. The CDR3, as DNA: TGTGCCAGCAGTAAACAGGGCCGAAATCAGCCCCAGCATTTT.